A single sample is the source of the 27 T cell receptor beta chains below, sequenced in a study of T cells in localized non-small cell lung cancer. Repertoires were generated with immunoSEQ multiplex PCR, while TCRdb's copy carries only in-frame clones and drops some. The sample holds 1,600 or so clones, just over 20% seen once. Sample: lung tumor tissue, taken before any cancer treatment. All receptors come from a man between 40 and 70 years old with stage III lung adenocarcinoma.

This clone is classed as large. The chain recombines TRBV11-3 with TRBJ1-5; the match to TRBD1 covers 7 bases. After removal of 3 bases from V and 4 bases from J, the junction contained 6 bases not matched to a gene. The germline V gene encodes CDR1 SGHNT and CDR2 YENEEA. The CDR3 consists of 15 residues. The CDR3: CASSFTGARNQPQHF. The CDR3, as DNA: TGTGCCAGCAGCTTTACAGGGGCGAGGAATCAGCCCCAGCATTTT.

J is TRBJ2-1 and V is TRBV11-3; a weak D match, TRBD2 (6 bases). Trimming shortened V by 6 bases and J by 8 bases, and 17 bases separated the two germline ends. Germline V gene sequence: CDR1 SGHNT, CDR2 YENEEA. The CDR3 has 14 residues. As DNA, the CDR3 is TGTGCCAGCAGTCCACTATCCGGGAGCGATGAGCAGTTCTTC. Translating it yields CASSPLSGSDEQFF. Complete variable domain (other parts from reference TRBV11-3 and TRBJ2-1): EAGVVQSPRYKIIEKKQPVAFWCNPISGHNTLYWYLQNLGQGPELLIRYENEEAVDDSQLPKDRFSAERLKGVDSTLKIQPAELGDSAVYLCASSPLSGSDEQFFGPGTRLTVL.

This clone is labeled medium-sized (0.01 to 0.1%). The chain joins TRBV9 to TRBJ1-5; no clear D. In germline, CDR1 is SGDLS, CDR2 YYNGEE. Trimming shortened V by 0 bases and J by 4 bases, and 5 bases separated the two germline ends. The CDR3 is made up of 13 amino acids. CDR3 loop: CASSVEVNQPQHF. CDR3 nucleotides: TGTGCCAGCAGCGTAGAGGTAAATCAGCCCCAGCATTTT.

The rearrangement joins TRBV11-3 to TRBJ2-7; 7 positions match TRBD2. The CDR3 length is 14 residues. V shed 7 bases, J shed 4 bases, and the junction held 10 bases outside the gene matches. Germline lookup yields CDR1 SGHNT and CDR2 YENEEA. The CDR3 sequence is CASTKGASGYEQYF. In nucleotides, the CDR3 is TGTGCCAGCACCAAAGGCGCTAGCGGATACGAGCAGTACTTC.

A few counts support this clone. V is TRBV6-8 and J is TRBJ1-1, with 7 bases matching TRBD1. Germline V lookup: CDR1 MNHGY, CDR2 SAAAGT. CDR3 length equals 14 residues. V lost 5 bases and J lost 3; bases outside the gene matches: 6. DNA for the CDR3: TGTGCCAGCAGTGAGACAGGGAGTGACACTGAAGCTTTCTTT. It is translated as CASSETGSDTEAFF.

This clone was detected only a few times. The chain combines TRBV19 with TRBJ1-1; maybe TRBD1 (6 bases). Trimming removed 5 bases at V and 1 base at J, with 11 bases between. Germline values: CDR1 LNHDA, CDR2 SQIVND (reference sequence). This CDR3 is built from 14 residues. CDR3 nucleotide sequence: TGTGCCAGTAGTCCGAGACAGGCGAACACTGAAGCTTTCTTT. It yields the protein CASSPRQANTEAFF.

The chain uses TRBV2 and TRBJ2-2; D could derive from TRBD1 or TRBD2 (5 bases each). The CDR3 length is 14 residues. The V and J ends lost 8 bases and 0 bases respectively, with 10 bases between them. CDR1 is SNHLY, CDR2 FYNNEI, per germline. The CDR3 sequence is CASCRDANTGELFF. In nucleotides, the CDR3 is TGTGCCAGCTGTAGGGACGCGAACACCGGGGAGCTGTTTTTT.

The chain combines TRBV28 with TRBJ1-3; D possibly corresponds to TRBD1 (5 bases). CDR3 length: 18 residues. CDR1 is MDHEN, CDR2 SYDVKM, per germline. Trimming removed 5 bases at V and 9 bases at J, with 29 bases between. CDR3 sequence: CASSPAGLGRQGITTIYF. As DNA, the CDR3 is TGTGCCAGCAGTCCTGCGGGCCTGGGACGGCAGGGAATTACCACCATATATTTT.

In its sample, this clone is medium-sized. The junction shows a germline mismatch at one end, possibly a read error. The chain's CDR3 is CASSLVEGPIHF. The CDR3 DNA reads TGTGCCAGCAGTTTGGTGGAGGGACCAATACACTTC. The chain is built from TRBV6-8 and TRBJ1-2; maybe TRBD1 (5 bases). Germline CDR1 and CDR2: MNHGY and SAAAGT. The CDR3 has 12 amino acids.

In its sample, this clone was seen a few times. This chain uses TRBV11-3 with TRBJ1-6; TRBD1 might be the D (6 bases). The germline V gene encodes CDR1 SGHNT and CDR2 YENEEA. The CDR3 runs to 14 residues. Trimming took off 5 bases at V and 10 bases at J, with 15 bases between the two ends. The CDR3 sequence: CASSLMGGASPLHF. In DNA, the CDR3 is TGTGCCAGCAGCCTAATGGGGGGGGCCTCACCCCTCCACTTT.

This chain uses TRBV6-7 with TRBJ1-1, with TRBD1 as a possible D gene (6 bases). TRBV6-7 is filed as an ORF, its function uncertain. Trimming stripped 6 bases from V and 10 bases from J, with 12 bases between. This CDR3 spans 11 amino acids. The chain's CDR3 is CASRQGRGAFF. The CDR3 region has the DNA TGTGCCAGCAGACAGGGCCGAGGAGCTTTCTTT.

This clone appeared a few times. The chain joins TRBV30 to TRBJ2-1; 12 nucleotides match TRBD2. This CDR3 comprises 15 residues. Germline CDR1 and CDR2: GTSNPN and SVGIG (reference sequence). The J segment lost 3 bases and the V segment lost 1 base, leaving 1 base of the junction unmatched. Here the CDR3 DNA reads TGTGCCTGGAGTGAACTAGCGGGAGGCTACAATGAGCAGTTCTTC. Its translation: CAWSELAGGYNEQFF.

Relative to its sample, this clone is medium-sized (0.01 to 0.1%). The chain employs TRBV9 and TRBJ2-1, with D perhaps given as TRBD1 or TRBD2 (5 bases each). The CDR3 loop spans 14 amino acids. Per the germline V gene, CDR1 is SGDLS and CDR2 is YYNGEE. Trimming removed 3 bases at V and 5 bases at J, with 12 bases between. CDR3 in amino acids: CASSAGPKNNEQFF. CDR3 nucleotide sequence: TGTGCCAGCAGCGCGGGACCGAAAAACAATGAGCAGTTCTTC.

The V gene is TRBV11-3, the J gene TRBJ1-3, with a weak D call TRBD1 (5 bases). Germline assignment: CDR1 SGHNT and CDR2 YENEEA. V was cut by 1 base and J by 0 bases, with 7 bases left in between. The CDR3 spans 15 residues. CDR3 nucleotides: TGTGCCAGCAGCTTAGGGGGGAACTCTGGAAACACCATATATTTT. Protein sequence: CASSLGGNSGNTIYF.

The sample holds a few counts of this clone. This rearrangement joins TRBV2 to TRBJ1-1; 9 bases align to TRBD1. Per germline, CDR1 SNHLY and CDR2 FYNNEI. CDR3 length: 15 residues. After removal of 7 bases from V and 2 bases from J, the junction contained 8 bases not matched to a gene. CDR3 DNA: TGTGCCAGCAACCAACAGGGGGCGACCAACACTGAAGCTTTCTTT. Residues: CASNQQGATNTEAFF. The full variable domain, its missing parts supplied by reference TRBV2 and TRBJ1-1, is EPEVTQTPSHQVTQMGQEVILRCVPISNHLYFYWYRQILGQKVEFLVSFYNNEISEKSEIFDDQFSVERPDGSNFTLKIRSTKLEDSAMYFCASNQQGATNTEAFFGQGTRLTVV.

The CDR3 region has the DNA TGTGCCAGCACTAAAGACAGGGCCTCCACCGGGGAGCTGTTTTTT. Its protein is CASTKDRASTGELFF. The chain combines TRBV6-8 with TRBJ2-2; TRBD1 matches at 7 bases. The CDR3 runs to 15 residues. The germline gives CDR1 MNHGY, CDR2 SAAAGT. V was clipped by 7 bases and J by 4 bases; unmatched bases: 9.

This clone came up a few times. This chain links TRBV6-8 with TRBJ2-3; tentatively, D is TRBD2 (5 bases). Germline V CDR1 and CDR2: MNHGY, SAAAGT. Deletions cut 6 bases from V and 4 bases from J, with 20 bases between. The CDR3 runs to 16 residues. Here the CDR3 DNA reads TGTGCCAGCAGCCTCGGGGTCCAGGTTATGCCAGATACGCAGTATTTT. Translated, it gives CASSLGVQVMPDTQYF.

This clone is classed as large. The chain joins TRBV12-5 to TRBJ2-7; 7 bases line up with TRBD1. Germline V gives CDR1 LGHNT, CDR2 FRNRAP. Unmatched junction bases numbered 13, after V lost 9 bases and J lost 2 bases. The CDR3 spans 15 residues. As DNA, the CDR3 is TGTGCTAGACCTCCACCGGGACAGTTCGCCTACGAGCAGTACTTC. This gives the protein CARPPPGQFAYEQYF.

By sample share, this clone is medium-sized. V is TRBV9 and J is TRBJ2-3; 8 positions match TRBD2. The CDR3 is 16 amino acids. V dropped 0 bases and J dropped 1; count of bases not matched to a gene: 4. Germline V gene data show CDR1 as SGDLS and CDR2 as YYNGEE. The CDR3 region has the DNA TGTGCCAGCAGCGTAGTTCCGGGAGGGGGCACAGATACGCAGTATTTT. Its translation is CASSVVPGGGTDTQYF.

In its sample, this clone is medium-sized. CDR3 nucleotide sequence: TGTGCCAGCAGCGAAAGGTCCCTTACAGTTACAACTAATGAAAAACTGTTTTTT. Protein sequence: CASSERSLTVTTNEKLFF. The chain uses TRBV6-8 and TRBJ1-4; D is unresolved. This CDR3 spans 18 amino acids. Germline CDR1 MNHGY, CDR2 SAAAGT. Trimming stripped 6 bases from V and 0 bases from J, with 20 bases between.

This clone was recorded a few times. The CDR3 loop is CASSSAGTGGSDYEQYF. For the CDR3, the DNA is TGTGCCAGCAGTTCCGCCGGGACAGGGGGCTCCGACTACGAGCAGTACTTC. The rearrangement uses TRBV28 and TRBJ2-7; TRBD1 matches at 12 bases. The CDR3 spans 17 residues. The germline CDR1 and CDR2 sequences are MDHEN and SYDVKM. J gave up 3 bases and V 4 bases, and 10 bases lay outside the gene matches.

There are a few counts of this clone. V and J are TRBV6-8 and TRBJ2-1; 10 nucleotides match TRBD2. From germline, CDR1 is MNHGY and CDR2 SAAAGT. V was clipped by 7 bases and J by 7 bases; unmatched bases: 10. The CDR3 has 15 residues. The CDR3 bases are TGTGCCAGCATGGGTCTAGCGGGAGAAATAAATGAGCAGTTCTTC. This translates into CASMGLAGEINEQFF.

This clone is medium-sized (0.01 to 0.1%) within its sample. This rearrangement joins TRBV11-3 to TRBJ2-2; 10 nucleotides align to TRBD2. The V gene end was trimmed by 5 bases and the J gene end by 2 bases; junction bases not matched to a gene: 11. The CDR3 covers 18 residues. Germline V gene data show CDR1 as SGHNT and CDR2 as YENEEA. CDR3 region: CASSPALTSGDNTGELFF. In DNA, the CDR3 is TGTGCCAGCAGCCCTGCACTTACTAGCGGGGATAACACCGGGGAGCTGTTTTTT.

The V gene is TRBV11-3, the J gene TRBJ1-3; the D is unclear. Trimming shortened V by 6 bases and J by 4 bases, and 16 bases separated the two germline ends. The CDR3 runs to 15 residues. The germline gives CDR1 SGHNT, CDR2 YENEEA. The CDR3 sequence is CASREGASIGNTIYF. The CDR3 nucleotides read TGTGCCAGCAGGGAGGGAGCGTCAATAGGAAACACCATATATTTT.

V gene TRBV9 combines with J gene TRBJ2-1; maybe TRBD2 (6 bases). The CDR3 runs to 14 residues. CDR1 and CDR2 from the germline V gene are SGDLS and YYNGEE. V was trimmed by 7 bases and J by 6 bases, leaving 17 bases between them. The chain's CDR3 is CASPGTLNTNEQFF. The CDR3 DNA is TGTGCCAGCCCCGGGACTCTAAATACCAATGAGCAGTTCTTC.

The chain's CDR3 is CASSQSPRFYEQYF. CDR3 DNA sequence: TGCGCCAGCAGTCAATCCCCAAGGTTCTACGAGCAGTACTTC. The genes are TRBV23-1 and TRBJ2-7, with D uncertain. TRBV23-1 carries the ORF label, with uncertain function. The CDR3 loop spans 14 amino acids. Deletions cut 0 bases from V and 3 bases from J, with 9 bases between.

This clone is judged large (0.1 to 1%). The chain links TRBV28 to TRBJ2-3, with a possible D match to TRBD2 (6 bases). CDR1 and CDR2 from the germline V gene are MDHEN and SYDVKM. V was pared by 6 bases and J by 0 bases, with 25 bases between. This CDR3 spans 19 amino acids. CDR3 bases: TGTGCCAGCAGCAATCCGGGACTCCGATTAGGGGTGAGCACAGATACGCAGTATTTT. It specifies CASSNPGLRLGVSTDTQYF.